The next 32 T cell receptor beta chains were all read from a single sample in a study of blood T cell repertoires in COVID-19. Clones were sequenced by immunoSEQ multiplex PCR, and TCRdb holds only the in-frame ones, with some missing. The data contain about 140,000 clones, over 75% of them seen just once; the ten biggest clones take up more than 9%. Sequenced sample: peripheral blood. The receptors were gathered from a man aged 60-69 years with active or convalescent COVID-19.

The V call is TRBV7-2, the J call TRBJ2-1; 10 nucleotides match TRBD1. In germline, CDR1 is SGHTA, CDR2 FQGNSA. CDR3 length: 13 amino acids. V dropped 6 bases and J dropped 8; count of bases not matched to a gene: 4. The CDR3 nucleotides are TGTGCCAGCAGACCGACAGGGGGCGATGAGCAGTTCTTC. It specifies CASRPTGGDEQFF.

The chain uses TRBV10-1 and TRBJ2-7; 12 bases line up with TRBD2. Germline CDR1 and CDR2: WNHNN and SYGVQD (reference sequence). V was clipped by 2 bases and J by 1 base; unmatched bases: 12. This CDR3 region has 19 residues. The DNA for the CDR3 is TGCGCCAGCAGTGAGGTTAAGACTAGCGGGAGTGCCCCGTCCTACGAGCAGTACTTC. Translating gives CASSEVKTSGSAPSYEQYF.

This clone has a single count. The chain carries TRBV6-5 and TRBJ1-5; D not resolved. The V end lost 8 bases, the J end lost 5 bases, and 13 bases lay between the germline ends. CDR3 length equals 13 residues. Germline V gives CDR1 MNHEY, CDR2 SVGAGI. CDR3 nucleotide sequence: TGTGCCAGCCAGAGCAGGAACGATCAGCCCCAGCATTTT. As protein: CASQSRNDQPQHF.

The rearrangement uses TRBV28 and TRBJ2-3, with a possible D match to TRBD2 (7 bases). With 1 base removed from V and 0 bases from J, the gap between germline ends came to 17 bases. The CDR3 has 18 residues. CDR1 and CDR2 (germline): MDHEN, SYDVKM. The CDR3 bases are TGTGCCAGCAGTTTATTGGGGGGGGCGGGCCTAAGCACAGATACGCAGTATTTT. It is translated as CASSLLGGAGLSTDTQYF.

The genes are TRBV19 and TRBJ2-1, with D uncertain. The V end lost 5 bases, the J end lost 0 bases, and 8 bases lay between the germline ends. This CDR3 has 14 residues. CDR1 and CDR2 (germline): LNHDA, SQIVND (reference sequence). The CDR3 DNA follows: TGTGCCAGTAGTGGGCTAAGCTCCTACAATGAGCAGTTCTTC. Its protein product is CASSGLSSYNEQFF.

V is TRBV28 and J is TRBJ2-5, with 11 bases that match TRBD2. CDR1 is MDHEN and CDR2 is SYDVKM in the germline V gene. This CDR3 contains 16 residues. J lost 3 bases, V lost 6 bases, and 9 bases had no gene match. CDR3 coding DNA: TGTGCCAGCAGCCTAGGGACTAGCGGAGGAAAAGAGACCCAGTACTTC. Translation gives CASSLGTSGGKETQYF.

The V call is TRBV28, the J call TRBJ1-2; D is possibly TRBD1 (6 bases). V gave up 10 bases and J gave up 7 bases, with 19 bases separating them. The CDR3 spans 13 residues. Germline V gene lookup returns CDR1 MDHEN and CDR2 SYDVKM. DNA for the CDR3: TGTGCCACCAACAAAAAGGGGGGGTTTGGCTACACCTTC. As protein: CATNKKGGFGYTF.

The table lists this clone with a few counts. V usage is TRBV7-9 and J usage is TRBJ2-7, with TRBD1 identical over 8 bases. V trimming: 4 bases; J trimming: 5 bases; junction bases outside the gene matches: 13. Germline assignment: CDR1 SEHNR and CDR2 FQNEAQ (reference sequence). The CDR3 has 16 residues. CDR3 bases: TGTGCCAGCAGCTCGGTGGACAGGGTGGATCAGAACGAGCAGTACTTC. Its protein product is CASSSVDRVDQNEQYF.

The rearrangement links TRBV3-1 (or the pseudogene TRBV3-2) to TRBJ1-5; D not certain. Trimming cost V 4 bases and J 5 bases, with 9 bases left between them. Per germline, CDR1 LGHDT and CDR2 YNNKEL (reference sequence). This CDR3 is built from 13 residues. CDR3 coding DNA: TGTGCCAGCAGCCTGGAGGGCGATCAGCCCCAGCATTTT. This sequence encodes CASSLEGDQPQHF.

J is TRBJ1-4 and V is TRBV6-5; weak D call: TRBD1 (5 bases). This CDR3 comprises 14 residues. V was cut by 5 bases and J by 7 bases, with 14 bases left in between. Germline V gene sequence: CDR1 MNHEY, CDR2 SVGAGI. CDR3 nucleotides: TGTGCCAGCAGTCGACCCGGGGGGAGTGAAAAACTGTTTTTT. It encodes CASSRPGGSEKLFF.

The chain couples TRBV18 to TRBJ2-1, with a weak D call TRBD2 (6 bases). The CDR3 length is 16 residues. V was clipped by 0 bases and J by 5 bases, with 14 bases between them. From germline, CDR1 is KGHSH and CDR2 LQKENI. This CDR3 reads CASSPPYSGPNNEQFF. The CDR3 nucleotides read TGTGCCAGCTCACCACCGTACAGCGGGCCAAACAATGAGCAGTTCTTC.

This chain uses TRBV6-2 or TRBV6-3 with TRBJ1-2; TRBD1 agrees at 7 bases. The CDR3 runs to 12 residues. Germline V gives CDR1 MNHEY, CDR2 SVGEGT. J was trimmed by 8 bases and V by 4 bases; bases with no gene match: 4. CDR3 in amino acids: CASSLTGFGYTF. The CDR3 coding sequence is TGTGCCAGCAGTTTGACAGGGTTCGGCTACACCTTC.

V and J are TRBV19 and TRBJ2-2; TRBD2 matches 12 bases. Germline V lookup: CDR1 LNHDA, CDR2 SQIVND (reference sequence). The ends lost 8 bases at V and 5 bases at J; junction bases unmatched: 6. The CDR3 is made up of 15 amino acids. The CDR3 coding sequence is TGTGCCAGTCAGACTAGCGGGAGAAAAACCGGGGAGCTGTTTTTT. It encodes CASQTSGRKTGELFF. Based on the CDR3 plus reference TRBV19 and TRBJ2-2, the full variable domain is DGGITQSPKYLFRKEGQNVTLSCEQNLNHDAMYWYRQDPGQGLRLIYYSQIVNDFQKGDIAEGYSVSREKKESFPLTVTSAQKNPTAFYLCASQTSGRKTGELFFGEGSRLTVL.

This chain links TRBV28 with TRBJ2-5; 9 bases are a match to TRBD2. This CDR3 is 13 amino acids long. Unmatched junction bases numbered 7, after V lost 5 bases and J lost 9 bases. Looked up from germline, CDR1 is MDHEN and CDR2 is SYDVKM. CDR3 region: CASSPGLARAQYF. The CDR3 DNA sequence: TGTGCCAGCAGTCCCGGACTAGCGAGGGCCCAGTACTTC.

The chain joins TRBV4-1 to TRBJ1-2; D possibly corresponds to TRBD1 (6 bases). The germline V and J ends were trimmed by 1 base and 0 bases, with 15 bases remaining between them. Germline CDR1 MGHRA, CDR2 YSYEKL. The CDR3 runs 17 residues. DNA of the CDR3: TGCGCCAGCAGCCAAGGTCGGGACACTAATTCTAACTATGGCTACACCTTC. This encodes CASSQGRDTNSNYGYTF.

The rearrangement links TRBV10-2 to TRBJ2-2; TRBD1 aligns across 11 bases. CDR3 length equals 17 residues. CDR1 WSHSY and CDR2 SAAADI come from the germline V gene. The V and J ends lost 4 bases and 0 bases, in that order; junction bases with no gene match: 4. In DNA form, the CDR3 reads TGCGCCAGCAGTGGCCGGACAGGGGGCGCGAACACCGGGGAGCTGTTTTTT. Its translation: CASSGRTGGANTGELFF.

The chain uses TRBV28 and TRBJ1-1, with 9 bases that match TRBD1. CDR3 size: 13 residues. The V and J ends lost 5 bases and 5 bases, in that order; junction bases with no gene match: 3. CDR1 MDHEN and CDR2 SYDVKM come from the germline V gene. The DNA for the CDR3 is TGTGCCAGCAGTACAGGGGGCTTGACTGAAGCTTTCTTT. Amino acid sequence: CASSTGGLTEAFF.

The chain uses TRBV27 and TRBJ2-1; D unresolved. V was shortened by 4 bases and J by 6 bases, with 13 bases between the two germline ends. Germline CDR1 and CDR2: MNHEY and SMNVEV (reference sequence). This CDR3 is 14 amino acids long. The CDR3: CASSSSPRSNEQFF. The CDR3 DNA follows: TGTGCCAGCAGTTCGTCCCCTAGAAGCAATGAGCAGTTCTTC.

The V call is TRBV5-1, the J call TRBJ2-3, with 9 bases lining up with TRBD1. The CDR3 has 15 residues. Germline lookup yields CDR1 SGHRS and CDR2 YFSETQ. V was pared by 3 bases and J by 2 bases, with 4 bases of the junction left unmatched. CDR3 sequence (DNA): TGCGCCAGCAGCTCCCGGACAGGGGCCACAGATACGCAGTATTTT. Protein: CASSSRTGATDTQYF.

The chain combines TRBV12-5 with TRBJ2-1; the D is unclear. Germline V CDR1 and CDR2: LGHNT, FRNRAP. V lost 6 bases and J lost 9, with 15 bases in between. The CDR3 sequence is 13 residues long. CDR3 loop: CASGLHPPGEQFF. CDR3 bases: TGTGCTAGTGGCCTTCACCCACCCGGTGAGCAGTTCTTC.

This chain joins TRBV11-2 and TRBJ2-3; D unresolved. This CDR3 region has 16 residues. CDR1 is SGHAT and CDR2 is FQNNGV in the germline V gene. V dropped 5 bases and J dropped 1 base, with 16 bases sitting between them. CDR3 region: CASSTGIWSGTDTQYF. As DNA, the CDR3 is TGTGCCAGCAGCACTGGTATCTGGAGTGGCACAGATACGCAGTATTTT.

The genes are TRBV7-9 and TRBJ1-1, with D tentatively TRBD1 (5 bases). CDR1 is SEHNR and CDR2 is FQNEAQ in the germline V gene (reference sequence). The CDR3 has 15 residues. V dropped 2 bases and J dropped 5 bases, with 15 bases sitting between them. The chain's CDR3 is CASSLQGLLGTEAFF. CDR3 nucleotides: TGTGCCAGCAGCTTACAGGGTTTGCTAGGGACTGAAGCTTTCTTT.

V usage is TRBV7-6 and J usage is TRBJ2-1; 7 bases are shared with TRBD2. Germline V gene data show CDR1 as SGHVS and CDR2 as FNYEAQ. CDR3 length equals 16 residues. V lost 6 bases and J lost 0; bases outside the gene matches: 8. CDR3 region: CASSFRLAVSYNEQFF. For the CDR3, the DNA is TGTGCCAGCAGTTTTAGGCTAGCGGTCTCCTACAATGAGCAGTTCTTC.

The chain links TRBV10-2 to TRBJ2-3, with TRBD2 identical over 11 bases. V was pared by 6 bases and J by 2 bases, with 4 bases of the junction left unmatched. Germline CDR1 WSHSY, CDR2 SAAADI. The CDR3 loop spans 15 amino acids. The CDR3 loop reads CASRRTSGSTDTQYF. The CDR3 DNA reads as TGCGCCAGCAGGAGGACTAGCGGGTCCACAGATACGCAGTATTTT.

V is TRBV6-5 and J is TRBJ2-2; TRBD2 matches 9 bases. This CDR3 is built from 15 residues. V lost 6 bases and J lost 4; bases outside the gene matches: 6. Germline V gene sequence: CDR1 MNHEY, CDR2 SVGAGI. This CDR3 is CASRNSGSGTGELFF. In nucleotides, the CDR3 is TGTGCCAGCAGGAATAGCGGGAGTGGCACCGGGGAGCTGTTTTTT.

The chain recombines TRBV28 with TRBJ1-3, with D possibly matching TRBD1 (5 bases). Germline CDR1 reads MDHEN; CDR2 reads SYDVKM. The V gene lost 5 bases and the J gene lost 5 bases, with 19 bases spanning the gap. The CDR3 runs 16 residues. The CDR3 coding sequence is TGTGCCAGCAGTCCGGCTACCACCGCGGACAGAAACACCATATATTTT. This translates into CASSPATTADRNTIYF.

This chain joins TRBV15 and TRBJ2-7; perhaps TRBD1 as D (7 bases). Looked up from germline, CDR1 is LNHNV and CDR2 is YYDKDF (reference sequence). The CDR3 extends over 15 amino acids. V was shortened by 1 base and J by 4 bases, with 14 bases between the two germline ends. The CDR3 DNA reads TGTGCCACCAGCAGAGGGGAGACAGGGAGGTACGAGCAGTACTTC. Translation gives CATSRGETGRYEQYF.

The CDR3 sequence is CASSPVGGESSGNTIYF. CDR3 sequence (DNA): TGTGCCAGCAGCCCAGTGGGGGGGGAGAGCTCTGGAAACACCATATATTTT. V gene TRBV9 combines with J gene TRBJ1-3, with a tentative D call TRBD1 (5 bases). This CDR3 has 17 amino acids. Trimming pared 4 bases from V and 0 bases from J, leaving 17 bases between. Germline V lookup: CDR1 SGDLS, CDR2 YYNGEE.

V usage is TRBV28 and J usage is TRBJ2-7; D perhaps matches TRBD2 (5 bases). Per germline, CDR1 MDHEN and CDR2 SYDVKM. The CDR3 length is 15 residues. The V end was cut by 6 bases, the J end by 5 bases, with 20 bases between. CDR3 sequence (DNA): TGTGCCAGCAGCAGGTTCCAAGCGAGGCGGGACGAGCAGTACTTC. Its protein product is CASSRFQARRDEQYF.

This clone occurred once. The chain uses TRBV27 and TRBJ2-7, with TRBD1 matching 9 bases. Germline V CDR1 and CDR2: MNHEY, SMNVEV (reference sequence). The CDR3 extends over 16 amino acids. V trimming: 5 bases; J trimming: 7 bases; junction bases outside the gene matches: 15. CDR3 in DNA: TGTGCCAGCAGTCCCCAGCCGGGACAGGGAGGGAGGGAGCAGTACTTC. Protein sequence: CASSPQPGQGGREQYF.

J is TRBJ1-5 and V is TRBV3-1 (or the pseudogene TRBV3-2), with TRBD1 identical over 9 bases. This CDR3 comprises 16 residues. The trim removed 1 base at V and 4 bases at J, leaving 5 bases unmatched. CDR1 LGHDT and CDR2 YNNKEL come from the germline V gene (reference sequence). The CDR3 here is CASSQAGTGRNQPQHF. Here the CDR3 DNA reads TGTGCCAGCAGCCAAGCCGGGACAGGGCGGAATCAGCCCCAGCATTTT.

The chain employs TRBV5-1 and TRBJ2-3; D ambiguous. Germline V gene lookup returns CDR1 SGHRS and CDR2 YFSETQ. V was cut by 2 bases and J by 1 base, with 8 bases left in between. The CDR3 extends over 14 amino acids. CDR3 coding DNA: TGCGCCAGCAGCTTTGGGCCTGGCACAGATACGCAGTATTTT. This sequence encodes CASSFGPGTDTQYF.